The sequence of this T cell receptor beta chain was determined in a study of shared clonotypes between healthy human individuals (TCRdb year 2020). Notes on the research overall: A couple of women and a few men aged 18 to 49 years were included in the cohort. For each donor, CD4 naive and CD4 memory were each given three plates, CD8 naive was given two plates, and CD8 memory was given one plate. To estimate repertoire size and how much clonotypes are shared between individuals, the study performed deep sequencing of blood TCR repertoires from five healthy adults. To increase sequencing depth and limit assay-specific biases, different laboratories used diverse techniques to prepare libraries and sequence TCR repertoires. Each donor's leukapheresis produced roughly between roughly 0.9 and 8.9 billion PBMCs.

Healthy HIV-negative adults with no recently reported acute infections or vaccinations were included as donors. All donors were Caucasian adults living in Nashville, Tennessee, USA. CD4+ T cells were enriched by magnetic negative selection, after which naive cells were positively selected on CD45RA and the negative fraction was taken as the memory subset. Blood was collected by leukapheresis, and PBMCs were isolated by Ficoll-Histopaque density gradient centrifugation and then cryopreserved in liquid nitrogen vapor phase. Analytical flow cytometry was used to check the purity and quantity of every magnetically sorted T cell population. From each sorted fraction, genomic DNA was isolated and quantified by UV absorbance on a Nanodrop 2000c. As concerns this clone: No cognate antigen has been identified for it. Base qualities are not provided; no much larger clone lies one nucleotide away.

TCR CDR3 regions were amplified from genomic DNA by multiplex PCR using the deep immunoSEQ assay. Genomic DNA extracted from each cell subset was distributed evenly over all wells of several immunoSEQ 96-well plates, and each plate served as one replicate. For sorted subsets, each replicate PCR was loaded with roughly 190 ng genomic DNA, equivalent to about 30,000 T cell genomes. The purified libraries were quantified using a Qubit 3.0 fluorometer, sized with a Bioanalyzer 2100, and then quantified again using the KAPA Library Quantification kit. Every immunoSEQ 96-well plate was sequenced on a dedicated single-read 150-cycle Illumina NextSeq 550 flow cell. As for the authors' bioinformatics: Because the immunoSEQ output held only junctional sequences and lacked quality scores, the filtering could not match the filtering applied to full-length reads. Sequences were annotated with PyIR, a Python wrapper for IgBLAST v1.9, using IMGT germline references to assign V/J genes and CDR3. Any read was removed if the V/J assignment was weak (E-value above 1e-6), the CDR3 was missing, or the read contained stop codons, out-of-frame junctions, or ambiguous translated residues. V3J clonotypes were defined as sequences sharing the same inferred V gene, J gene, and CDR3 amino acid sequence. Percentage overlap between repertoires was calculated by dividing the number of shared unique clonotypes by the size of the smaller repertoire. Three approaches were used to assess repertoire richness: RTK rarefaction, the Chao1 estimator, and Recon v2.1 estimates of unobserved clonotypes. For all TCRbeta clonotypes obtained by the gDNA method from a few donors, generation probabilities were computed with OLGA. The immuneACCESS repertoire file appears here via TCRdb, limited to in-frame rearrangements. These files lack a portion of the clones; in checked studies, under half of the deficit traces to unresolved V genes, and the cause of the others is not known. V and J calls and clone size are given by that table; D and trimming were obtained from the DNA. In all, the sample holds 1 million to 1.2 million clones, and roughly 80% of those were seen once. The ten largest account for 0.85% to 1% of the sample.

What the work shows at the level of the full study, not this receptor alone: Compared with non-shared clonotypes, clonotypes shared by all four sorted-subset donors had higher generation probabilities. Sampling was restricted to blood, and TCR repertoires in tissues likely differ from the TCR repertoires found in blood. Estimated clonotype richness was generally larger for naive than for memory subsets. Approximately 5% of naive CD4, 3.5% of naive CD8, roughly 2.4% of memory CD4, and less than 0.45% of memory CD8 clonotypes were shared across several donors. Pairwise subsampling indicated that sequencing depth was expected to affect the degree of clonotype sharing among donors. Rarefaction of sorted-subset datasets indicated incomplete sequencing despite the large sequencing depth. The genetic and exposure-history diversity represented was limited by the small number of donors.

From the germline V gene (reference sequence), CDR1 is MNHNY and CDR2 is SVGAGI. Inclusive of the bounding cysteine and phenylalanine, the CDR3 is 16 residues long. Just CDR3 DNA is preserved here, 48 bases in frame from base 1. The V and J ends are trimmed by 5 bases and 2 bases, leaving 17 bases between them. The chain couples TRBV6-6 to TRBJ2-3, with the D segment possibly TRBD1 or TRBD2, each aligning over 6 bases. This receptor was identified in a man younger than 30 in good health. Some clones in this sample may be carry-over from other donors' samples. The sample taken for sequencing was memory CD4+ T cells from PBMCs. The meaning of the sample's cell subset or site label: CD45RA-negative fraction. For the CDR3, the sequence is CASSATGALDTDTQYF. The DNA is as follows: TGTGCCAGCAGTGCCACGGGGGCCTTAGACACAGATACGCAGTATTTT.